This T cell receptor beta chain was obtained from a study of blood T cell repertoires in COVID-19. Measured with immunoSEQ multiplex PCR; TCRdb has only the in-frame clones, and not every one. The table records about 210,000 clones, around three quarters of them present only once. Germline V lookup: CDR1 MNHEY, CDR2 SVGAGI. This CDR3 has 14 amino acids. After removal of 6 bases from V and 4 bases from J, the junction contained 6 bases not matched to a gene. This clone was seen just once. The receptor was isolated from a woman aged 70-85 years with acute or convalescent COVID-19. Sequencing was carried out using peripheral blood. This chain links TRBV6-5 with TRBJ2-3; 8 nucleotides align to TRBD1. The CDR3 is CASSQQQGADTQYF. CDR3 sequence (DNA): TGTGCCAGCAGCCAACAACAGGGGGCAGATACGCAGTATTTT.